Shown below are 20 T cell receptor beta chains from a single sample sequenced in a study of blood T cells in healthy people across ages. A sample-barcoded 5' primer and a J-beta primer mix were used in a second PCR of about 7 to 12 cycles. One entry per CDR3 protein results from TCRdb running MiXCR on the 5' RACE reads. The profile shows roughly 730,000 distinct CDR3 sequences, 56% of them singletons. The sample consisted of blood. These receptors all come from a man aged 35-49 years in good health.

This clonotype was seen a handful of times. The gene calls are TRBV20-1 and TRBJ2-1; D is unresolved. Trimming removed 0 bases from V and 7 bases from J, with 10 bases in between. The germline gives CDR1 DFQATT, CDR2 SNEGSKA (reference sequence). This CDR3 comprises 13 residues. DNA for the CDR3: TGCAGTGCTAGAGATCCCGTAGGGAATGAGCAGTTCTTC. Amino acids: CSARDPVGNEQFF.

This chain's CDR3 is CASSLGTNYEQYF. The CDR3 DNA is TGTGCCAGCAGCCTCGGCACCAACTACGAGCAGTACTTC. The chain carries TRBV7-9 and TRBJ2-4; D unresolved. The last part of the DNA fits TRBJ2-7 better; the J call may be wrong. The CDR3 contains 13 residues. The germline V gene encodes CDR1 SEHNR and CDR2 FQNEAQ (reference sequence).

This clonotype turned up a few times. The CDR3 here is CATGQGAGGELFF. In nucleotides, the CDR3 is TGTGCCACCGGACAGGGGGCTGGCGGGGAGCTGTTTTTT. The chain is built from TRBV12-3 or TRBV12-4 and TRBJ2-2, with 11 bases aligning to TRBD1. The junction had 5 bases not matched to a gene; V was cut back by 10 bases and J by 7 bases. This CDR3 has 13 residues.

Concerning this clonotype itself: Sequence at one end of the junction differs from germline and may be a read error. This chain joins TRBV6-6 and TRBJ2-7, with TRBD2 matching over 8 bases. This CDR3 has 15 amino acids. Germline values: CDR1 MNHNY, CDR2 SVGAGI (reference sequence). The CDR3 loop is CASSPGGGLSYEEYF. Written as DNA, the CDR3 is TGTGCCAGCAGCCCCGGGGGGGGTCTGTCCTACGAGGAGTACTTC.

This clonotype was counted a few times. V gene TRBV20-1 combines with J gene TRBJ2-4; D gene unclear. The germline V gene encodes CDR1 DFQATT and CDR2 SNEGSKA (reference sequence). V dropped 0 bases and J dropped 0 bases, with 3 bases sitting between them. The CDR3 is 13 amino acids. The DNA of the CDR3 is TGCAGTGCTAGAGAGGTAGCCAAAAACATTCAGTACTTC. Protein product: CSAREVAKNIQYF.

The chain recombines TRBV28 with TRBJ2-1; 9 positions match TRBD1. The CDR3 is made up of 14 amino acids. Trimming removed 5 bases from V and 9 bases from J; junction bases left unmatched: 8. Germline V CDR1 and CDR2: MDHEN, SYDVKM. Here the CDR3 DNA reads TGTGCCAGCAGTCTAACGGGACAGGGTACTGAGCAGTTCTTC. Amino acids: CASSLTGQGTEQFF. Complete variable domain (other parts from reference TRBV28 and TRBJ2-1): DVKVTQSSRYLVKRTGEKVFLECVQDMDHENMFWYRQDPGLGLRLIYFSYDVKMKEKGDIPEGYSVSREKKERFSLILESASTNQTSMYLCASSLTGQGTEQFFGPGTRLTVL.

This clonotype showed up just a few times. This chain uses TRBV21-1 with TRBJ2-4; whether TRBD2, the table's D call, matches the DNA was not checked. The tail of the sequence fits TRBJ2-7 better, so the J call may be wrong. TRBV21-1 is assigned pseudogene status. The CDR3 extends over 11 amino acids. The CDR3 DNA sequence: TGTGCCAGCAGCAAAGGGGACGAGCAGTACTTC. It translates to CASSKGDEQYF.

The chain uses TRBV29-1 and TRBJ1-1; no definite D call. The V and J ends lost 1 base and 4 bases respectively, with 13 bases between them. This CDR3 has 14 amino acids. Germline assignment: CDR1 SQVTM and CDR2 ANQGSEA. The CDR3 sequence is CSVEGAGLGTEAFF. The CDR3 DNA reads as TGCAGCGTTGAAGGCGCCGGCCTGGGCACTGAAGCTTTCTTT.

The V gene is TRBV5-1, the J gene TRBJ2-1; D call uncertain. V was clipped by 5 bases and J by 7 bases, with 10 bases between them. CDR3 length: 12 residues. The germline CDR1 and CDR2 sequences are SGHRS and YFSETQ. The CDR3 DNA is TGCGCCAGCAGACGGTCCGAGAATGAGCAGTTCTTC. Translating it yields CASRRSENEQFF.

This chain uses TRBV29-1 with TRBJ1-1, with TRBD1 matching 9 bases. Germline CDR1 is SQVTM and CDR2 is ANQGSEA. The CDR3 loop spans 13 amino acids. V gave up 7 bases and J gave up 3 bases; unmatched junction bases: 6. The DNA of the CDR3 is TGCAGCGCGGGACAGGGTGGTGACACTGAAGCTTTCTTT. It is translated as CSAGQGGDTEAFF.

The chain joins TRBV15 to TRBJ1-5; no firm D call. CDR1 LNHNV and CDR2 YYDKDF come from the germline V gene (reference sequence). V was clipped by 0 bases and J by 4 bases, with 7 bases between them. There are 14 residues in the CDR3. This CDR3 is CATSRDGVNQPQHF. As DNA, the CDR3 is TGTGCCACCAGCAGAGATGGGGTGAATCAGCCCCAGCATTTT.

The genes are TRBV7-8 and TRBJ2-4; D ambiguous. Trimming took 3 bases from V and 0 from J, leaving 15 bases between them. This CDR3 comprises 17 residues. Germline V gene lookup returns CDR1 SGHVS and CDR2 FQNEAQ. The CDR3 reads CASSFRSDVLAKNIQYF. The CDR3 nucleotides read TGTGCCAGCAGCTTCCGGTCCGATGTGTTAGCCAAAAACATTCAGTACTTC.

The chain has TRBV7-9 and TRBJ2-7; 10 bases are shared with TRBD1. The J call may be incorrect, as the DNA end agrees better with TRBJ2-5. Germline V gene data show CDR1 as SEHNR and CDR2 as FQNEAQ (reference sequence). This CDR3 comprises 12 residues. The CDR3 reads CASRGQGQTQYF. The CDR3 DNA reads TGTGCCAGCAGGGGACAGGGGCAGACCCAGTACTTC.

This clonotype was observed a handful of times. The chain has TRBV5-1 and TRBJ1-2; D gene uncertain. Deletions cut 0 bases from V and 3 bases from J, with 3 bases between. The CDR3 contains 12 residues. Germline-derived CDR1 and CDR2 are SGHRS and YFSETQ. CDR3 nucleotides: TGCGCCAGCAGCTTGGACTACTATGGCTACACCTTC. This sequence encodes CASSLDYYGYTF.

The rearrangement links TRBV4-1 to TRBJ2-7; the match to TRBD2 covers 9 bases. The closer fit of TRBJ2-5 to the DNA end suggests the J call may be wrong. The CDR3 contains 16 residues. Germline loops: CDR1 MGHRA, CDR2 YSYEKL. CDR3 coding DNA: TGCGCCAGCAGCCAGGGTAGCGGGAGTCAACGGGAGACCCAGTACTTC. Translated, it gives CASSQGSGSQRETQYF.

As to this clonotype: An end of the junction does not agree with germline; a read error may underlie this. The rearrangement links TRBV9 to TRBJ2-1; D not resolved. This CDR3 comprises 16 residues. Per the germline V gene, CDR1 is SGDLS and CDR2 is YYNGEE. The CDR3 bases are TGTACCAGCAGCGTAGGGTCCCTCTCCCTGTACAATGAGCAGTTCTTC. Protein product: CTSSVGSLSLYNEQFF.

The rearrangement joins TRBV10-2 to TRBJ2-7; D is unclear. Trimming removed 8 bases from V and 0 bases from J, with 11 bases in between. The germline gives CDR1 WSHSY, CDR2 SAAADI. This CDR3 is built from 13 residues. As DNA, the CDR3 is TGCGCCAGCGGGGTGTTGAGCTCCTACGAGCAGTACTTC. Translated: CASGVLSSYEQYF.

CDR3 in DNA: TGCGCCAGCAGCTTGGGACTAGCGGGGAGAACCTACGAGCAGTACTTC. Its protein product is CASSLGLAGRTYEQYF. The chain combines TRBV5-1 with TRBJ2-7; 11 bases are a match to TRBD2. Germline CDR1 is SGHRS and CDR2 is YFSETQ. After removal of 0 bases from V and 2 bases from J, the junction contained 4 bases not matched to a gene. The CDR3 totals 16 residues.

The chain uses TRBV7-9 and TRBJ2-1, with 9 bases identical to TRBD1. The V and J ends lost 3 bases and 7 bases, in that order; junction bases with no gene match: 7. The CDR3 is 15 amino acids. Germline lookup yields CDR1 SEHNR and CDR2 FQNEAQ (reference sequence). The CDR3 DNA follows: TGTGCCAGCAGCTTTATCGGGACAGGGTCAAATGAGCAGTTCTTC. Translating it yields CASSFIGTGSNEQFF.

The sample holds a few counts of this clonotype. The CDR3 DNA is TGTGCCAGCAGTTTACCCGGGGCTTACGAGCAGTACTTC. Encoded protein: CASSLPGAYEQYF. The chain uses TRBV28 and TRBJ2-7; D possibly matches TRBD1 or TRBD2 (5 bases each). The CDR3 is 13 amino acids. Germline V lookup: CDR1 MDHEN, CDR2 SYDVKM. The germline V and J ends were trimmed by 2 bases and 4 bases, with 9 bases remaining between them.